These 27 T cell receptor beta chains were all obtained from the same sample, sequenced in a study of cytomegalovirus exposure and HLA in healthy donors. PCR primers comprised 60 Vbeta and 13 Jbeta primers. TCRdb keeps only in-frame clones here, not all; method: immunoSEQ multiplex PCR. Of 100,000 to 150,000 clones detected, roughly 83% appear once; the ten largest clones hold around 20%. The sample was PBMCs. The receptors were sampled from a man younger than 35 in good health and CMV-seropositive.

This clone was detected only a few times. The chain employs TRBV6-5 and TRBJ2-2; possible D gene TRBD1, 5 bases. Germline assignment: CDR1 MNHEY and CDR2 SVGAGI. V lost 5 bases to trimming and J lost 1 base, with 8 bases between them. The CDR3 contains 14 residues. CDR3 sequence (DNA): TGTGCCAGCAGTCTCGGACAGAACACCGGGGAGCTGTTTTTT. Translating it yields CASSLGQNTGELFF.

This clone was observed a few times. The chain couples TRBV6-5 to TRBJ1-1; unclear D gene. The CDR3 length is 13 residues. Trimming removed 6 bases at V and 1 base at J, with 9 bases between. Germline V gives CDR1 MNHEY, CDR2 SVGAGI. In DNA form, the CDR3 reads TGTGCCAGCAGCTATCTAGGGAACACTGAAGCTTTCTTT. Translating gives CASSYLGNTEAFF.

The V and J genes are TRBV28 and TRBJ1-2; D perhaps matches TRBD1 (5 bases). This CDR3 comprises 12 residues. Trimming took 6 bases from V and 3 from J, leaving 8 bases between them. Germline lookup yields CDR1 MDHEN and CDR2 SYDVKM. The CDR3 nucleotides are TGTGCCAGCAGCCCGACAGACTATGGCTACACCTTC. It translates to CASSPTDYGYTF.

The V call is TRBV4-1, the J call TRBJ2-3, with 7 bases fitting TRBD2. The CDR3 loop spans 15 amino acids. The germline CDR1 and CDR2 sequences are MGHRA and YSYEKL. After removal of 4 bases from V and 5 bases from J, the junction contained 9 bases not matched to a gene. This CDR3 is CASSPAGTLEDTQYF. The CDR3 region has the DNA TGCGCCAGCAGCCCAGCGGGGACCCTCGAAGATACGCAGTATTTT.

This chain connects TRBV4-1 to TRBJ1-6, with 7 bases identical to TRBD1. J lost 6 bases, V lost 3 bases, and 5 bases had no gene match. This CDR3 has 15 residues. The V gene's germline CDR1 is MGHRA and CDR2 YSYEKL. The CDR3 is CASSQPGQLNSPLHF. The CDR3 nucleotides read TGCGCCAGCAGCCAGCCGGGACAGCTTAATTCACCCCTCCACTTT.

The CDR3 is CATDRQGPYEQYF. The DNA of the CDR3 is TGCGCCACCGATAGACAGGGTCCCTACGAGCAGTACTTC. The V and J genes are TRBV10-1 and TRBJ2-7, with TRBD1 matching over 7 bases. CDR1 and CDR2 from the germline V gene are WNHNN and SYGVQD (reference sequence). This CDR3 is built from 13 residues. Losses at the gene ends were 10 bases for V and 2 bases for J; bases not matched to a gene: 8.

The CDR3 spells CASSEAARVGGYTF. In nucleotides, the CDR3 is TGTGCCAGCAGTGAGGCCGCCAGGGTAGGTGGCTACACCTTC. The chain has TRBV25-1 and TRBJ1-2; D possibly corresponds to TRBD1 (5 bases). The CDR3 spans 14 residues. The V gene's germline CDR1 is MGHDK and CDR2 SYGVNS. V shed 3 bases and J shed 7 bases, with 15 bases lying between them.

The chain has TRBV5-4 and TRBJ2-1, with 8 bases that match TRBD2. Germline V gene lookup returns CDR1 SGHNT and CDR2 YYREEE (reference sequence). V trimming: 4 bases; J trimming: 9 bases; junction bases outside the gene matches: 12. The CDR3 contains 15 residues. CDR3 bases: TGTGCCAGCAGCCCGGGGGGGAAGGTGGGAAGTGAGCAGTTCTTC. Translating it yields CASSPGGKVGSEQFF.

CDR3 in amino acids: CASSLDRTGGSEAFF. CDR3 nucleotide sequence: TGTGCCAGCAGTTTAGATCGGACAGGGGGGTCTGAAGCTTTCTTT. V gene TRBV28 combines with J gene TRBJ1-1; 10 bases are shared with TRBD1. Unmatched junction bases numbered 6, after V lost 2 bases and J lost 6 bases. This CDR3 contains 15 residues. The germline V gene has CDR1 MDHEN and CDR2 SYDVKM. The full variable domain, in which reference TRBV28 and TRBJ1-1 provide the parts outside the CDR3, is DVKVTQSSRYLVKRTGEKVFLECVQDMDHENMFWYRQDPGLGLRLIYFSYDVKMKEKGDIPEGYSVSREKKERFSLILESASTNQTSMYLCASSLDRTGGSEAFFGQGTRLTVV.

This clone is a singleton in its sample. The chain combines TRBV29-1 with TRBJ2-1, with D perhaps matching TRBD2 (5 bases). The germline V gene has CDR1 SQVTM and CDR2 ANQGSEA. V lost 1 base, J lost 3 bases, and 13 bases lay in between. CDR3 size: 15 residues. CDR3 amino acids: CSVEGRGIDYNEQFF. The DNA for the CDR3 is TGCAGCGTTGAAGGACGAGGGATCGACTACAATGAGCAGTTCTTC.

This chain uses TRBV4-2 with TRBJ1-4; D may be TRBD1 (5 bases). The germline V and J ends were trimmed by 4 bases and 6 bases, with 15 bases remaining between them. CDR1 is LGHNA, CDR2 YNFKEQ, per germline. This CDR3 is 15 amino acids long. The chain's CDR3 is CASSRSRGTDEKLFF. CDR3 nucleotides: TGTGCCAGCAGCCGCTCCCGGGGGACTGATGAAAAACTGTTTTTT.

The V call is TRBV11-3, the J call TRBJ2-3, with TRBD2 matching 16 bases. Germline V gene data show CDR1 as SGHNT and CDR2 as YENEEA. Trimming removed 3 bases from V and 0 bases from J; junction bases left unmatched: 9. This CDR3 is built from 20 residues. CDR3 bases: TGTGCCAGCAGCTTCTCGGGACTAGCGGGGGGGAATAAAAGCACAGATACGCAGTATTTT. Translated, it gives CASSFSGLAGGNKSTDTQYF.

The chain recombines TRBV25-1 with TRBJ1-1; TRBD1 aligns across 11 bases. There are 13 residues in the CDR3. V was pared by 6 bases and J by 6 bases, with 3 bases of the junction left unmatched. Germline V lookup: CDR1 MGHDK, CDR2 SYGVNS. CDR3 nucleotides: TGTGCCAGCAGCCCGGGACAGGGGGCTGAAGCTTTCTTT. This translates into CASSPGQGAEAFF.

This clone came up many times. In DNA form, the CDR3 reads TGTGCCAGCAGTGAATACAGGGACACCGGGGAGCTGTTTTTT. It yields the protein CASSEYRDTGELFF. The rearrangement links TRBV25-1 to TRBJ2-2; possible D gene TRBD1, 5 bases. There are 14 residues in the CDR3. V was pared by 0 bases and J by 3 bases, with 5 bases between. CDR1 and CDR2 (germline): MGHDK, SYGVNS.

J is TRBJ1-1 and V is TRBV2; 11 bases are shared with TRBD1. This CDR3 is 14 amino acids long. CDR1 and CDR2 (germline): SNHLY, FYNNEI. Unmatched junction bases numbered 7, after V lost 6 bases and J lost 7 bases. CDR3 amino acids: CASRDRTGGGEAFF. CDR3 DNA: TGTGCCAGCAGGGATAGGACAGGGGGCGGTGAAGCTTTCTTT.

This clone occurred once. The chain recombines TRBV7-9 with TRBJ1-2; D unresolved. V dropped 7 bases and J dropped 2 bases, with 14 bases sitting between them. The CDR3 totals 14 residues. Germline V gene lookup returns CDR1 SEHNR and CDR2 FQNEAQ (reference sequence). As DNA, the CDR3 is TGTGCCAGCACTCAAGGGCGGGAGAACTATGGCTACACCTTC. Protein sequence: CASTQGRENYGYTF.

This rearrangement joins TRBV7-6 to TRBJ1-1; a possible D gene is TRBD1 (5 bases). Trimming took 7 bases from V and 4 from J, leaving 16 bases between them. Looked up from germline, CDR1 is SGHVS and CDR2 is FNYEAQ. The CDR3 covers 14 residues. DNA of the CDR3: TGTGCCAGCACCCCCCTCGACAGAAGCACTGAAGCTTTCTTT. It yields the protein CASTPLDRSTEAFF. The full variable domain, its missing parts supplied by reference TRBV7-6 and TRBJ1-1, is GAGVSQSPRYKVTKRGQDVALRCDPISGHVSLYWYRQALGQGPEFLTYFNYEAQQDKSGLPNDRFSAERPEGSISTLTIQRTEQRDSAMYRCASTPLDRSTEAFFGQGTRLTVV.

A remark on this clone: Other DNA sequences of this sample code for an identical CDR3. V gene TRBV7-9 combines with J gene TRBJ1-1; the D is unclear. The CDR3 consists of 12 residues. V lost 4 bases, J lost 3 bases, and 6 bases lay in between. Germline V gives CDR1 SEHNR, CDR2 FQNEAQ (reference sequence). The CDR3 is CASSSRDTEAFF. The DNA of the CDR3 is TGTGCCAGCAGCTCGAGGGACACTGAAGCTTTCTTT.

This rearrangement joins TRBV4-1 to TRBJ2-1; 13 bases fit TRBD2. V was pared by 1 base and J by 7 bases, with 13 bases of the junction left unmatched. The CDR3 extends over 19 amino acids. Per the germline V gene, CDR1 is MGHRA and CDR2 is YSYEKL. CDR3 DNA sequence: TGCGCCAGCAGCCAAGCCGGACTAGCGGGGGCCCGGTCTGGGAATGAGCAGTTCTTC. Translating gives CASSQAGLAGARSGNEQFF.

The V gene is TRBV5-5, the J gene TRBJ1-5; 7 bases are a match to TRBD1. J gave up 3 bases and V 0 bases, and 9 bases lay outside the gene matches. Germline assignment: CDR1 SGHKS and CDR2 YYEKEE (reference sequence). The CDR3 spans 17 residues. CDR3 DNA: TGTGCCAGCAGCTTGGCCTCAGGGGGGCTCTTCAATCAGCCCCAGCATTTT. Translation gives CASSLASGGLFNQPQHF. Together with reference TRBV5-5 and TRBJ1-5, the CDR3 gives the full variable domain: DAGVTQSPTHLIKTRGQQVTLRCSPISGHKSVSWYQQVLGQGPQFIFQYYEKEERGRGNFPDRFSARQFPNYSSELNVNALLLGDSALYLCASSLASGGLFNQPQHFGDGTRLSIL.

The CDR3: CASSDLQGVYGYTF. Written as DNA, the CDR3 is TGCGCCAGCAGTGACCTACAGGGCGTCTATGGCTACACCTTC. The rearrangement uses TRBV10-2 and TRBJ1-2; D might be TRBD1 (6 bases). Germline CDR1 and CDR2: WSHSY and SAAADI. V was shortened by 3 bases and J by 4 bases, with 12 bases between the two germline ends. This CDR3 region has 14 residues.

The J gene is TRBJ2-7, the V gene TRBV5-1; D uncertain. This CDR3 spans 15 amino acids. Germline V gene lookup returns CDR1 SGHRS and CDR2 YFSETQ. Trimming removed 0 bases at V and 6 bases at J, with 16 bases between. CDR3 sequence reads: CASSLETVGLGEQYF. CDR3 DNA: TGCGCCAGCAGCTTGGAAACAGTTGGGTTAGGCGAGCAGTACTTC. Drawing the rest from reference TRBV5-1 and TRBJ2-7, the complete variable domain is KAGVTQTPRYLIKTRGQQVTLSCSPISGHRSVSWYQQTPGQGLQFLFEYFSETQRNKGNFPGRFSGRQFSNSRSEMNVSTLELGDSALYLCASSLETVGLGEQYFGPGTRLTVT.

This chain connects TRBV5-8 to TRBJ2-2, with TRBD1 matching over 7 bases. The trim removed 2 bases at V and 0 bases at J, leaving 4 bases unmatched. Per the germline V gene, CDR1 is SGHTS and CDR2 is YDEGEE. CDR3 length: 16 amino acids. The CDR3 DNA is TGTGCCAGCAGCTTCTCAGGGACAGCGAACACCGGGGAGCTGTTTTTT. Translated, it gives CASSFSGTANTGELFF.

The chain combines TRBV19 with TRBJ2-7; 8 positions agree with TRBD1. The CDR3 runs 14 residues. CDR1 and CDR2 from the germline V gene are LNHDA and SQIVND (reference sequence). The ends lost 7 bases at V and 2 bases at J; junction bases unmatched: 7. The CDR3 loop is CASTRDRWAYEQYF. CDR3 nucleotides: TGTGCCAGTACCCGGGACAGGTGGGCCTACGAGCAGTACTTC.

V is TRBV6-6 and J is TRBJ1-2, with D uncertain. The CDR3 covers 13 residues. Deletions cut 0 bases from V and 8 bases from J, with 10 bases between. Germline loops: CDR1 MNHNY, CDR2 SVGAGI (reference sequence). The CDR3 protein is CASSYSEGFGYTF. The DNA for the CDR3 is TGTGCCAGCAGTTACTCTGAGGGATTCGGCTACACCTTC.

The chain employs TRBV4-2 and TRBJ1-1; 9 bases are shared with TRBD1. The CDR3 has 14 amino acids. Losses at the gene ends were 3 bases for V and 9 bases for J; bases not matched to a gene: 8. CDR1 is LGHNA, CDR2 YNFKEQ, per germline. The CDR3 region is CASSHGGQGQKAFF. As DNA, the CDR3 is TGTGCCAGCAGCCACGGGGGACAGGGACAGAAAGCTTTCTTT.

V is TRBV18 and J is TRBJ2-2, with 9 bases that match TRBD1. CDR1 and CDR2 (germline): KGHSH, LQKENI. The CDR3 length is 17 residues. Losses at the gene ends were 5 bases for V and 1 base for J; bases not matched to a gene: 8. The CDR3 sequence is CASSITTGQGNTGELFF. Here the CDR3 DNA reads TGTGCCAGCTCAATCACCACGGGACAGGGGAACACCGGGGAGCTGTTTTTT. Drawing the rest from reference TRBV18 and TRBJ2-2, the complete variable domain is NAGVMQNPRHLVRRRGQEARLRCSPMKGHSHVYWYRQLPEEGLKFMVYLQKENIIDESGMPKERFSAEFPKEGPSILRIQQVVRGDSAAYFCASSITTGQGNTGELFFGEGSRLTVL.